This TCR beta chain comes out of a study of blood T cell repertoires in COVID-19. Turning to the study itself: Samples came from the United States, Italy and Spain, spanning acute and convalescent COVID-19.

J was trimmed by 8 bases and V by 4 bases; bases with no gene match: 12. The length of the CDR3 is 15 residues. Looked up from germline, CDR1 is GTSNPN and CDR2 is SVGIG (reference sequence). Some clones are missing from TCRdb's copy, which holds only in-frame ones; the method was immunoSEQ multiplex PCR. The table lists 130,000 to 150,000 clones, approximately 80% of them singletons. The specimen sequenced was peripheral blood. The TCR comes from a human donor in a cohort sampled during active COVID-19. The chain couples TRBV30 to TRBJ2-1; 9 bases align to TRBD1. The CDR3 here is CAWTLPDRGWHEQFF. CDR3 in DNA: TGTGCCTGGACCCTCCCGGACAGGGGATGGCATGAGCAGTTCTTC.